This TCR beta chain was retrieved from a study of STAT3 mutations in large granular lymphocyte leukemia. The protocol was immunoSEQ multiplex PCR, while the TCRdb copy is restricted to in-frame clones and leaves out a portion. Of 12,000 or so clones in the sample, 76% were seen once. J gave up 6 bases and V 0 bases, and 9 bases lay outside the gene matches. The CDR3 is made up of 15 amino acids. Germline CDR1 reads SGHNT; CDR2 reads YYREEE (reference sequence). With regard to this clone: The antigen remains undetermined.

Findings and limits, study-wide: A small but highly pathogenic clone may have been missed. At least one immunodominant TCR beta clonotype appeared in every T-cell large granular lymphocyte leukemia patient. Some patients had dominant TCR clones larger than their STAT3 mutant burden. Treatment regimens differed across patients between samplings.

This receptor was obtained from a man aged 55 to 70 with T-cell large granular lymphocyte leukemia. Some clones in this sample may be carry-over from other donors' samples. The material sequenced was peripheral blood mononuclear cells. The J gene is TRBJ2-7, the V gene TRBV5-4; 7 bases line up with TRBD2. CDR3 loop: CASSLEGRELIEQYF. CDR3 in DNA: TGTGCCAGCAGCTTGGAAGGGCGGGAGCTTATCGAGCAGTACTTC.